A single sample gave rise to the 15 T cell receptor beta chains below, sequenced in a study of vaccination and CD4 T cells after COVID-19. Treatment indicated: 10-day PBMC culture with coronavirus spike peptide pools or control peptides (ViraFEST assay). The antigens for these receptors are not known. Cultured CD4+ T cell DNA underwent sequencing with the Oncomine TCR Beta short-read assay. TCRdb reprocessed the PCR reads via MiXCR and lists one record per CDR3 protein. Seen here are under 25,000 distinct CDR3 sequences, roughly 45% observed once, and the top ten hold approximately 13%. What was sequenced was CD4+ T cells from blood, cultured in vitro. Every receptor here comes from a human donor who had recovered from COVID-19.

The chain is built from TRBV7-9 and TRBJ2-1; D is possibly TRBD2 (5 bases). V gave up 5 bases and J gave up 1 base, with 15 bases separating them. The CDR3 runs to 16 residues. Germline CDR1 SEHNR, CDR2 FQNEAQ (reference sequence). This chain's CDR3 is CASSPVGESSYNEQFF. CDR3 nucleotides: TGTGCCAGCAGCCCTGTCGGGGAGTCGTCCTACAATGAGCAGTTCTTC.

The gene calls are TRBV20-1 and TRBJ1-2; the D gene is possibly TRBD1 (6 bases). The CDR3 spans 12 residues. CDR1 DFQATT and CDR2 SNEGSKA come from the germline V gene (reference sequence). The CDR3: CSPPGADYGYTF. The CDR3 DNA sequence: TGCAGCCCCCCAGGGGCTGACTATGGCTACACCTTC.

The chain couples TRBV7-9 to TRBJ1-1, with TRBD1 as a possible D gene (6 bases). From germline, CDR1 is SEHNR and CDR2 FQNEAQ (reference sequence). Trimming took 4 bases from V and 4 from J, leaving 16 bases between them. This CDR3 region has 15 residues. The CDR3 is CASSSYRARSTEAFF. The CDR3 DNA is TGTGCCAGCAGCTCTTACAGGGCGCGAAGCACTGAAGCTTTCTTT.

This clonotype was observed a handful of times. The chain combines TRBV2 with TRBJ2-5; 8 nucleotides match TRBD1. Germline loops: CDR1 SNHLY, CDR2 FYNNEI. Germline trimming cut 6 bases from V and 5 bases from J; bases unmatched to any gene: 5. There are 13 residues in the CDR3. The CDR3 is CASSGQGAETQYF. The CDR3 DNA reads TGTGCCAGCAGCGGACAGGGAGCGGAGACCCAGTACTTC.

The chain combines TRBV19 with TRBJ2-2, with D perhaps assigned TRBD1 or TRBD2 (5 bases each). V lost 5 bases and J 2 bases, leaving 9 bases between the germline ends. CDR3 size: 14 residues. Germline assignment: CDR1 LNHDA and CDR2 SQIVND (reference sequence). CDR3 sequence (DNA): TGTGCCAGTAGTCGTGGGACCAACACCGGGGAGCTGTTTTTT. Amino acid sequence: CASSRGTNTGELFF.

DNA of the CDR3: TGTGCCAGCATAGCGGAGAAGCCCTACAATGAGCAGTTCTTC. Amino acids: CASIAEKPYNEQFF. The chain employs TRBV6-2 or TRBV6-3 and TRBJ2-1; a weak D match, TRBD2 (6 bases). The CDR3 has 14 residues. Germline CDR1 MNHEY, CDR2 SVGEGT. The V and J ends lost 7 bases and 2 bases respectively, with 12 bases between them.

CDR3 bases: TGTGCCAGCAGAGAGTACCTAGCCAAAAACATTCAGTACTTC. It encodes CASREYLAKNIQYF. The chain joins TRBV6-1 to TRBJ2-4; D remains unclear. From germline, CDR1 is MNHNS and CDR2 SASEGT. V was shortened by 6 bases and J by 0 bases, with 9 bases between the two germline ends. The CDR3 is made up of 14 amino acids.

Only a few counts were recorded for this clonotype. This rearrangement joins TRBV7-9 to TRBJ1-2; 8 bases agree with TRBD1. Unmatched junction bases numbered 7, after V lost 4 bases and J lost 3 bases. The CDR3 is made up of 15 amino acids. CDR1 and CDR2 (germline): SEHNR, FQNEAQ (reference sequence). The CDR3 region has the DNA TGTGCCAGCAGCTCCGACAGGGGCTTGGACTATGGCTACACCTTC. It codes for CASSSDRGLDYGYTF.

The chain has TRBV7-9 and TRBJ2-1; 9 positions agree with TRBD2. Per germline, CDR1 SEHNR and CDR2 FQNEAQ (reference sequence). Trimming at V came to 7 bases and at J to 7 bases, leaving 8 bases not matched to a gene. The CDR3 loop spans 14 amino acids. The CDR3, as DNA: TGTGCCAGCAACAGCGGGGGGCCTCGAAATGAGCAGTTCTTC. As protein: CASNSGGPRNEQFF. Based on the CDR3 plus reference TRBV7-9 and TRBJ2-1, the full variable domain is DTGVSQNPRHKITKRGQNVTFRCDPISEHNRLYWYRQTLGQGPEFLTYFQNEAQLEKSRLLSDRFSAERPKGSFSTLEIQRTEQGDSAMYLCASNSGGPRNEQFFGPGTRLTVL.

This clonotype turned up a few times. This chain joins TRBV11-1 and TRBJ2-2; no definite D call. Germline loops: CDR1 SGHAT, CDR2 FQDESV (reference sequence). The V and J ends lost 1 base and 6 bases respectively, with 12 bases between them. The CDR3 covers 15 residues. The DNA for the CDR3 is TGTGCCAGCAGCTTAGGGGATGCTTCGCCCGGGGAGCTGTTTTTT. Amino acid sequence: CASSLGDASPGELFF.

This chain joins TRBV21-1 and TRBJ2-7; TRBD1, the table's D call, lacks a check against the DNA. TRBV21-1 is a pseudogene. The CDR3 has 13 amino acids. CDR3 nucleotide sequence: TGTGCCAGCAGCAGCGGACAGGGGCACGAGCAGTACTTC. Encoded protein: CASSSGQGHEQYF.

The chain has TRBV10-2 and TRBJ1-5; possible D gene TRBD1, 5 bases. This CDR3 is 16 amino acids long. The V end lost 0 bases, the J end lost 1 base, and 10 bases lay between the germline ends. Germline CDR1 is WSHSY and CDR2 is SAAADI. The chain's CDR3 is CASSESRQGSNQPQHF. The CDR3 DNA reads TGCGCCAGCAGTGAGTCCCGGCAGGGCAGCAATCAGCCCCAGCATTTT.

The V gene is TRBV5-4, the J gene TRBJ2-3; D gene uncertain. Germline-derived CDR1 and CDR2 are SGHNT and YYREEE (reference sequence). V was shortened by 6 bases and J by 0 bases, with 11 bases between the two germline ends. CDR3 length equals 14 residues. Here the CDR3 reads CASNPAGSTDTQYF. The CDR3 region has the DNA TGTGCCAGCAATCCGGCAGGTAGCACAGATACGCAGTATTTT.

This chain joins TRBV10-1 and TRBJ2-7; no firm D call. Germline V gives CDR1 WNHNN, CDR2 SYGVQD (reference sequence). The ends were cut back, 3 bases at V and 6 bases at J, with 9 bases in the middle. The CDR3 runs to 12 residues. CDR3 region: CASSDPDTEQYF. Here the CDR3 DNA reads TGCGCCAGCAGTGATCCCGATACCGAGCAGTACTTC.

The sample holds a few counts of this clonotype. The chain uses TRBV2 and TRBJ2-7; tentatively, D is TRBD2 (6 bases). Trimming took off 1 base at V and 0 bases at J, with 10 bases between the two ends. The CDR3 runs 15 residues. Germline loops: CDR1 SNHLY, CDR2 FYNNEI. CDR3 coding DNA: TGTGCCAGCAGTGAAGACCGGGGGTACTCCTACGAGCAGTACTTC. It is translated as CASSEDRGYSYEQYF.